This T cell receptor (beta chain) was found in a study of molecular identifiers for immune sequencing clone quantification. Overall study findings and caveats: Clonotypes topping 20 RNA copies carried over 97% of effector molecules but under 1% of naive ones. Underestimated sizes of highly expanded clones could result from identical TCR molecules that share a barcode.

To note about this clonotype: Its antigen is still unknown.

Listed TCR primers, together with previously described methods, were used for the bulk TCR libraries. In TCRdb, the PCR reads were re-called with MiXCR into one record per CDR3 protein. The repertoire holds some 580,000 distinct CDR3 sequences, with about 25% as singletons. Material: naive CD8+ T cells from blood, with Jurkat cell RNA spiked in. Documented subset: FACS-sorted CD8+CD4-CCR7+CD45RA+ naive T cells. The receptor was isolated from a human donor in good health. Some libraries in this study had Jurkat cell RNA spiked in.

The CDR3 sequence is CATSSALDRGYEQFF. The DNA for the CDR3 is TGTGCCACCAGCAGCGCACTCGACAGGGGCTATGAGCAGTTCTTC. The chain combines TRBV15 with TRBJ2-1, with 8 nucleotides matching TRBD1. Trimming removed 3 bases from V and 8 bases from J; junction bases left unmatched: 9. The CDR3 totals 15 residues. The V gene's germline CDR1 is LNHNV and CDR2 YYDKDF (reference sequence).